The clone carrying this TCR beta chain was seen only a few times. As yet, its antigen is unknown. The germline gene is not matched at one end of the junction; a read error may be the cause. TCRdb redid the calling of the 5' RACE reads with MiXCR, one entry per CDR3 protein. Here the sample spans approximately 200,000 distinct CDR3 sequences, 10% to 15% being singletons. The data stem from a study of CD8 T cells in ankylosing spondylitis. Study-wide results and caveats: The clones that were linked to disease were reported to be significantly enriched in matched synovial fluid samples from ankylosing spondylitis patients. Characteristic, it appeared, of ankylosing spondylitis blood was a TCR beta motif of several highly homologous variants.

What was sequenced was blood, either unsorted or a sorted T cell fraction (not recorded which). This receptor was identified in a female donor with ankylosing spondylitis or in good health (not recorded which).

The CDR3 DNA reads TGTGCCAGCAGTGAATCGGTAGGTGACAAGGAGCAGTTCTTC. This codes for CASSESVGDKEQFF. This chain links TRBV25-1 with TRBJ2-1; D unresolved. CDR1 is MGHDK, CDR2 SYGVNS, per germline. The CDR3 covers 14 residues.